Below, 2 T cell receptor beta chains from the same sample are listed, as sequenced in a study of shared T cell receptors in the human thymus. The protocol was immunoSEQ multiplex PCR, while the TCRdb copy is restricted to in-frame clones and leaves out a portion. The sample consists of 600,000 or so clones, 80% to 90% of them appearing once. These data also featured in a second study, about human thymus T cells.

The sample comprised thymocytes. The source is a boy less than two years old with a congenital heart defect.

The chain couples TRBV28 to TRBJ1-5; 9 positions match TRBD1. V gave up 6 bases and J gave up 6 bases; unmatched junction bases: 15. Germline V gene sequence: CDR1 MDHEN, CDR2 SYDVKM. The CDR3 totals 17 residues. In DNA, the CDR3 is TGTGCCAGCAGCCTAAGACCGGGACAGGGAGTTGTTCAGCCCCAGCATTTT. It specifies CASSLRPGQGVVQPQHF.

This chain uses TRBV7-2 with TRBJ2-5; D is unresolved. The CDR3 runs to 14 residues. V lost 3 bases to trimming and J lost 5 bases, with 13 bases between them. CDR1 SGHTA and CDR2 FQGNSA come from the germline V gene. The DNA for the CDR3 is TGTGCCAGCAGCTTGGGCTACCTTCCGGAGACCCAGTACTTC. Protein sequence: CASSLGYLPETQYF.